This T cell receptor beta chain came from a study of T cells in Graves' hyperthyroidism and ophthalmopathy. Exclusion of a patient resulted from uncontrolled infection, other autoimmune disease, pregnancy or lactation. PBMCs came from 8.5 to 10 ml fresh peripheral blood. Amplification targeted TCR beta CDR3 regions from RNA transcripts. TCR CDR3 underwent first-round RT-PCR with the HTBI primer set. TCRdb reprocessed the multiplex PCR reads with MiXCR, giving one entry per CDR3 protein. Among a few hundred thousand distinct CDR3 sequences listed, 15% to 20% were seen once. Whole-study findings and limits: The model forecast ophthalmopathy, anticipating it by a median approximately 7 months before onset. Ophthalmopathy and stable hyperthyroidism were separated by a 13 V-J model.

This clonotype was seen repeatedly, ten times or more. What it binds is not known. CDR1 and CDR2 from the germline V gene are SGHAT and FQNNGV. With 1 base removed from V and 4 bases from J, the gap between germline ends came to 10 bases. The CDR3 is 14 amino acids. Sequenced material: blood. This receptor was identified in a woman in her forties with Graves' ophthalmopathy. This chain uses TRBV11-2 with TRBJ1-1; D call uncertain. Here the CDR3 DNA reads TGTGCCAGCAGCTTAGCCGGATCGGCCACTGAAGCTTTCTTT. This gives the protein CASSLAGSATEAFF.